This TCR beta chain was sequenced during a study of blood T cell repertoires in COVID-19. Overall study: Material from acute and convalescent COVID-19 was sourced from the United States, Italy and Spain. Sample material is recorded as cDNA or gDNA derived from T cells, B-cell-depleted T cells, or PBMCs.

The assay was immunoSEQ multiplex PCR, and TCRdb's table has in-frame clones only and misses some. The sample comprises 120,000 or so clones, approximately 83% of which are singletons, and about 15% rests with the top ten. CDR3 length equals 16 residues. CDR1 is LNHNV and CDR2 is YYDKDF in the germline V gene (reference sequence). Trimming removed 0 bases from V and 0 bases from J, with 6 bases in between. This sequence joins TRBV15 and TRBJ2-6; D unresolved. The sample taken for sequencing was peripheral blood. The receptor's source is a woman aged 50 to 60 with acute or convalescent COVID-19. Here the CDR3 DNA reads TGTGCCACCAGCAGAGAGGCAGACTCTGGGGCCAACGTCCTGACTTTC. Protein: CATSREADSGANVLTF.